The rows below give T cell receptor beta chains drawn from one sample of a study of blood T cell repertoires in COVID-19. The assay was immunoSEQ multiplex PCR, and TCRdb's table has in-frame clones only and misses some. The table includes 200,000 to 300,000 clones, 83% detected once. The sequencing input was peripheral blood. The receptors were gathered from a human donor in a cohort sampled during active COVID-19. Both conserved end residues are part of each CDR3. The order of the fields is V gene, J gene, clone size, D gene, CDR3 DNA, CDR3 protein. The D gene is left open where the match is weak. Clone sizes are given selectively: once, few, many, or a class where the clone is expanded.

TRBV11-2	TRBJ2-2	-	-	TGTGCCAGCAGCCGCCAGGTGAACACCGGGGAGCTGTTTTTT	CASSRQVNTGELFF
TRBV6-5	TRBJ1-6	many	-	TGTGCCATTAGGGGGGGCAACCCGAATAATTCACCCCTCCACTTT	CAIRGGNPNNSPLHF
TRBV15	TRBJ2-6	-	TRBD1	TGTGCCACTCTTTTGACAGGGGCCTTTGGGGCCAACGTCCTGACTTTC	CATLLTGAFGANVLTF
TRBV4-2	TRBJ2-3	-	TRBD2	TGTGCCAGCAGCCAAAAAGCGGGGAGCACAGATACGCAGTATTTT	CASSQKAGSTDTQYF
TRBV12-5	TRBJ1-2	-	TRBD1	TGTGCTAGGGTGCGACAGGGGGGCTATGGCTACACCTTC	CARVRQGGYGYTF
TRBV6-1	TRBJ2-7	few	TRBD1	TGTGCCAGCAGTAAAGTTACGTTAAGGGACAGGGCATACTCATCCTACGAGCAGTACTTC	CASSKVTLRDRAYSSYEQYF
TRBV7-9	TRBJ1-1	-	TRBD1	TGTGCCAGCAGCTTTACCGGACAGGGGAACACTGAAGCTTTCTTT	CASSFTGQGNTEAFF
TRBV24-1	TRBJ2-1	-	TRBD1	TGTGCCACCAGTAGGGGGCAGTCCTACAATGAGCAGTTCTTC	CATSRGQSYNEQFF
TRBV28	TRBJ2-4	-	-	TGTGCCAGCACCCAGGAGAGGGTCAAAAACATTCAGTACTTC	CASTQERVKNIQYF
TRBV20-1	TRBJ2-1	once	-	TGCAGTGCTAACTTATACAATGAGCAGTTCTTC	CSANLYNEQFF
TRBV11-2	TRBJ1-1	once	TRBD1	TGTGCCAGCAGCCGGGGACAGAATACAGCCGAAGCTTTCTTT	CASSRGQNTAEAFF
TRBV10-1	TRBJ2-3	-	-	TGCGCCAGCACCGCCGGGACACCGAGCACAGATACGCAGTATTTT	CASTAGTPSTDTQYF
TRBV6-5	TRBJ2-7	-	TRBD2	TGTGCTACAACGGCGGGAGGGCCCGGCTACGAGCAGTACTTC	CATTAGGPGYEQYF
TRBV19	TRBJ2-2	-	-	TGTACCAGCAAAGAACAGGCCACGAACACCGGGGAGCTGTTTTTT	CTSKEQATNTGELFF
TRBV5-4	TRBJ2-7	-	-	TGTGCCAGCAGCTTCTCTTTAGACAGGTCCCACGAGCAGTACTTC	CASSFSLDRSHEQYF
TRBV27	TRBJ2-5	-	TRBD1	TGTGCCAGCAGTTTATTGACAGGGGAGGAGACCCAGTACTTC	CASSLLTGEETQYF
TRBV28	TRBJ1-2	-	-	TGTGCCAGCAGTCGCCCCCTTACAGGGATCGGGGGCTACACCTTC	CASSRPLTGIGGYTF
TRBV12-5	TRBJ2-2	once	-	TGTGCTAGTGGTACCAGCCTATGGAGTACCGGGGAGCTGTTTTTT	CASGTSLWSTGELFF
TRBV4-1	TRBJ1-4	few	TRBD1	TGCGCCAGCAGTCGGACAGGGCAGGAAAAACTGTTTTTT	CASSRTGQEKLFF
TRBV6-5	TRBJ1-5	few	-	TGTGCCAGCAGTCCCGACTCATTGGAGCAGCCCCAGCATTTT	CASSPDSLEQPQHF
TRBV2	TRBJ1-2	-	TRBD1	TGTGCCAGCACCCCGGACAGGGGGTCCTATGGCTACACCTTC	CASTPDRGSYGYTF
TRBV10-1	TRBJ2-7	-	-	TGCGCCAGCAGTGAGTCGACTTATGCCTTTCGGGGTTACGAGCAGTACTTC	CASSESTYAFRGYEQYF
TRBV28	TRBJ2-7	-	TRBD1	TGTGCCAGCAGGCCCCGGGACAGGGGCTACGAGCAGTACTTC	CASRPRDRGYEQYF
TRBV19	TRBJ2-3	few	-	TGTGCCAGTAGCCCGTTCTACCTAGAGGATACGCAGTATTTT	CASSPFYLEDTQYF
TRBV5-4	TRBJ2-7	-	-	TGTGCCAGCAGCTTGGGGGGGGTATCCTACGAGCAGTACTTC	CASSLGGVSYEQYF
TRBV10-3	TRBJ1-2	-	TRBD1	TGTGCCATCAGTGAGGGGCATTTATTAGGACAGGGGTATGGCTACACCTTC	CAISEGHLLGQGYGYTF
TRBV5-4	TRBJ1-2	-	-	TGTGCCAGCAGCTTGGCCGGAGGGCGCGGCTACACCTTC	CASSLAGGRGYTF
TRBV3-1/TRBV3-2	TRBJ2-7	-	TRBD1	TGTGCCAGCAGCCACCACGGGACAGGGGGCTATCAACACGAGCAGTACTTC	CASSHHGTGGYQHEQYF
TRBV6-5	TRBJ1-1	few	TRBD1	TGTGCCAGCACCGACAGGGGGGACACTGAAGCTTTCTTT	CASTDRGDTEAFF
TRBV7-6	TRBJ2-2	-	-	TGTGCCAGCAGCTCCACCGTTCCGGGGAACACCGGGGAGCTGTTTTTT	CASSSTVPGNTGELFF
TRBV9	TRBJ1-1	-	-	TGTGCCAGCAGCCCAGGGGACACTGAAGCTTTCTTT	CASSPGDTEAFF
TRBV10-3	TRBJ1-2	-	TRBD1	TGTGCCACGATGAGGACAGGGGGTCAGGAGAACGGCTACACCTTC	CATMRTGGQENGYTF
TRBV4-1	TRBJ2-7	many	-	TGCGCCAGCAGCCCCCTCTTGACAAGCGGCACCTACGAGCAGTACTTC	CASSPLLTSGTYEQYF
TRBV27	TRBJ2-7	few	TRBD2	TGTGCCAGCAGTACGGGACTAGCGGGAGTGTCCTACGAGCAGTACTTC	CASSTGLAGVSYEQYF
TRBV28	TRBJ1-5	-	TRBD1	TGTGCCAGCAGTTTTACTCGGACAGGCATAAGCAATCAGCCCCAGCATTTT	CASSFTRTGISNQPQHF
TRBV7-8	TRBJ1-2	-	-	TGTGCCAGCAGCTCACCCGGGGGAGCTACTAACTATGGCTACACCTTC	CASSSPGGATNYGYTF
TRBV2	TRBJ2-2	-	-	TGTGCCAGCAGTGCCCTAGGATCCACCGGGGAGCTGTTTTTT	CASSALGSTGELFF
TRBV7-8	TRBJ2-3	-	TRBD2	TGTGCCAGCAGCCGATCCGGGACTAGCAATACGCAGTATTTT	CASSRSGTSNTQYF
TRBV7-2	TRBJ2-7	-	-	TGTGCCAGCAGCCCAGTCAGCTACGAGCAGTACTTC	CASSPVSYEQYF
TRBV5-4	TRBJ2-7	-	-	TGTGCCAGCAGCTCCCTGGCGCGGGACGAGCAGTACTTC	CASSSLARDEQYF
TRBV7-6	TRBJ2-1	once	TRBD2	TGTGCCAGCAGCTTAGGGGGGAGGGGTGAGCAGTTCTTC	CASSLGGRGEQFF
TRBV5-8	TRBJ1-4	-	TRBD1	TGTGCCAGCACGACTCGGGACAGGGTTGGCACTAATGAAAAACTGTTTTTT	CASTTRDRVGTNEKLFF
TRBV11-2	TRBJ2-3	-	TRBD1	TGTGCCAGCAGCTGGACAGGGGACGCAGATACGCAGTATTTT	CASSWTGDADTQYF
TRBV28	TRBJ2-1	-	TRBD2	TGTGCCAGCAGTCCCCAGGGACTAGCGGGAGCTAATGAGCAGTTCTTC	CASSPQGLAGANEQFF
TRBV3-1/TRBV3-2	TRBJ1-2	-	-	TGTGCCAGCAGCGCCGGAAGGGGAGGCTACACCTTC	CASSAGRGGYTF
TRBV7-2	TRBJ2-1	-	TRBD2	TGTGCCAGCAGCTTATCGAGCGGGAGGGCCCCCTACAATGAGCAGTTCTTC	CASSLSSGRAPYNEQFF
TRBV6-5	TRBJ2-1	-	-	TGTGCCAGCAGGTCCAGGCTGGGGGGAAATGAGCAGTTCTTC	CASRSRLGGNEQFF
TRBV30	TRBJ2-2	-	-	TGTGCCTGGACGGCGGGATCTACGAACACCGGGGAGCTGTTTTTT	CAWTAGSTNTGELFF
TRBV19	TRBJ1-1	once	TRBD1	TGTGCCAGTAGTAGGGACAGGGGGCGCGGGGGTATTTCTGAAGCTTTCTTT	CASSRDRGRGGISEAFF
TRBV18	TRBJ1-6	once	TRBD1	TGTGCCAGCTCACCGGGCCCGGGACAGGATAATTCACCCCTCCACTTT	CASSPGPGQDNSPLHF
TRBV3-1/TRBV3-2	TRBJ2-1	-	-	TGTGCCAGCAGCCCTAGAATAGGTGAGCAGTTCTTC	CASSPRIGEQFF
TRBV7-6	TRBJ2-3	-	-	TGTGCCAGCAGTTTAGCGGCCCAAAGCACAGATACGCAGTATTTT	CASSLAAQSTDTQYF
TRBV7-9	TRBJ1-3	once	TRBD1	TGTGCCAGCAGCTTGCAGGGGGCGAAAGGAAACACCATATATTTT	CASSLQGAKGNTIYF